One T cell receptor beta chain is described in this entry. Antigen specificity is unknown. The sample originates from a study of cytomegalovirus exposure and HLA in healthy donors. Notes on the study in general: In vitro assays verified that a few CMV-associated chains recognized CMV antigens specifically. Exclusion applied to some V segments, including TRBV6-2 and TRBV6-3, as they were indistinguishable.

Both 60 Vbeta primers and 13 Jbeta primers went into the PCR. Produced via immunoSEQ multiplex PCR; TCRdb's table is partial and in-frame only. The ten top clones account for 0.58%, within a sample of about 84,000 clones. The germline V gene encodes CDR1 SGDLS and CDR2 YYNGEE. Trimming at V came to 0 bases and at J to 6 bases, leaving 5 bases not matched to a gene. This CDR3 has 15 amino acids. The genes are TRBV9 and TRBJ2-1; 8 bases are shared with TRBD2. The specimen sequenced was PBMCs. This TCR was sampled from a man in his fifties in good health and CMV-seronegative. CDR3 DNA sequence: TGTGCCAGCAGCGTAGCGGGGGGGCCGGCCAATGAGCAGTTCTTC. Translating it yields CASSVAGGPANEQFF.